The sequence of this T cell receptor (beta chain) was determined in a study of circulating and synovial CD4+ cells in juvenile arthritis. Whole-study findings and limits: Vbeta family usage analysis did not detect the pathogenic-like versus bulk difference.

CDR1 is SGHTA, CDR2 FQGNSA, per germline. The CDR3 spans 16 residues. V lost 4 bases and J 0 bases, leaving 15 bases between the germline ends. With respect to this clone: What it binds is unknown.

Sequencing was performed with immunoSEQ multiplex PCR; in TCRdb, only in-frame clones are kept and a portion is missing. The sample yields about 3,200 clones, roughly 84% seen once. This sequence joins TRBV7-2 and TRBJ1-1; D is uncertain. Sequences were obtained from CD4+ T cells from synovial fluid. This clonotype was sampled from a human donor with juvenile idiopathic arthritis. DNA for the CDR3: TGTGCCAGCAGCTCCCGCTTGAGGGCCATGAACACTGAAGCTTTCTTT. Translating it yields CASSSRLRAMNTEAFF.